What follows are 22 T cell receptor beta chains derived from one specimen sequenced in a study of cytomegalovirus exposure and HLA in healthy donors (dated by TCRdb to the late 2010s). The library was built by means of the immunoSEQ multiplex PCR assay. TCRdb took this table from immuneACCESS and kept in-frame rearrangements with V and J called. Such tables lack part of the clones; where checked against another copy, unresolved V genes explain under half of the gap, and the rest is unexplained. This sample holds approximately 170,000 clones; under 95% were observed only once. The ten largest make up roughly 3% of the sample. Source material: PBMCs. The receptors originated from a woman under 30 in good health and CMV-seropositive.

This clone was seen only a few times. This chain uses TRBV7-2 with TRBJ2-7, with TRBD2 as a possible D gene (6 bases). Germline V lookup: CDR1 SGHTA, CDR2 FQGNSA. V was trimmed by 4 bases and J by 4 bases, leaving 11 bases between them. This CDR3 has 13 residues. The CDR3 reads CASSSARGYEQYF. The CDR3 DNA reads as TGTGCCAGCAGCTCCGCCCGGGGGTACGAGCAGTACTTC.

The chain joins TRBV4-2 to TRBJ2-1; unclear D gene. Trimming shortened V by 5 bases and J by 5 bases, and 4 bases separated the two germline ends. Germline V CDR1 and CDR2: LGHNA, YNFKEQ. This CDR3 has 11 amino acids. This CDR3 is CASSANNEQFF. CDR3 bases: TGTGCCAGCAGCGCGAACAATGAGCAGTTCTTC.

The chain links TRBV5-1 to TRBJ2-2; perhaps TRBD1 as D (6 bases). The CDR3 totals 15 residues. Germline lookup yields CDR1 SGHRS and CDR2 YFSETQ. V lost 7 bases, J lost 3 bases, and 16 bases lay in between. In nucleotides, the CDR3 is TGCGCCAGCGGCCCTTTACAGGGTTACACCGGGGAGCTGTTTTTT. Translation: CASGPLQGYTGELFF.

The CDR3 protein is CASSQDRGQGAGANVLTF. CDR3 bases: TGCGCCAGCAGCCAAGATCGAGGACAGGGCGCTGGGGCCAACGTCCTGACTTTC. The chain joins TRBV4-1 to TRBJ2-6, with 8 bases matching TRBD1. V gave up 0 bases and J gave up 2 bases; unmatched junction bases: 6. The CDR3 is made up of 18 amino acids. CDR1 MGHRA and CDR2 YSYEKL come from the germline V gene.

To note about this clone: The identical CDR3 is also encoded by other nucleotide sequences in the sample. This chain joins TRBV2 and TRBJ2-7; 12 bases are a match to TRBD2. The CDR3 loop spans 13 amino acids. With V trimmed by 9 bases and J by 4 bases, 4 bases remained unmatched. The germline V gene encodes CDR1 SNHLY and CDR2 FYNNEI. In DNA form, the CDR3 reads TGTGCCAGTCAGACTAGCGGGGGTTACGAGCAGTACTTC. It translates to CASQTSGGYEQYF.

This clone was seen a few times. The chain couples TRBV5-6 to TRBJ2-7; 11 positions agree with TRBD1. This CDR3 comprises 15 residues. CDR1 is SGHDT and CDR2 is YYEEEE in the germline V gene. V dropped 2 bases and J dropped 3; count of bases not matched to a gene: 4. CDR3 sequence: CASSFIGTGGYEQYF. CDR3 bases: TGTGCCAGCAGCTTTATTGGGACAGGGGGCTACGAGCAGTACTTC.

J is TRBJ2-5 and V is TRBV4-1, with TRBD2 matching over 10 bases. The V and J ends lost 1 base and 2 bases, in that order; junction bases with no gene match: 4. The CDR3 totals 16 residues. Germline V CDR1 and CDR2: MGHRA, YSYEKL. The CDR3 is CASSQGLAGEQETQYF. The CDR3, as DNA: TGCGCCAGCAGCCAAGGGCTAGCGGGGGAACAAGAGACCCAGTACTTC.

The V and J genes are TRBV19 and TRBJ1-2; D unclear. CDR3 length: 15 residues. The V end was cut by 7 bases, the J end by 1 base, with 16 bases between. Germline V CDR1 and CDR2: LNHDA, SQIVND (reference sequence). The CDR3 protein is CASKAEPTVNYGYTF. CDR3 in DNA: TGTGCCAGTAAGGCGGAGCCTACCGTTAACTATGGCTACACCTTC.

The V call is TRBV4-1, the J call TRBJ1-1; D possibly corresponds to TRBD1 (5 bases). Looked up from germline, CDR1 is MGHRA and CDR2 is YSYEKL. The CDR3 has 15 amino acids. V shed 0 bases and J shed 2 bases, with 10 bases lying between them. CDR3 region: CASSQEAGLNTEAFF. The CDR3 DNA reads as TGCGCCAGCAGCCAAGAGGCAGGGCTTAACACTGAAGCTTTCTTT.

The chain uses TRBV5-6 and TRBJ2-1; TRBD2 aligns across 8 bases. The CDR3 is 16 residues long. The V segment lost 4 bases and the J segment 4 bases; nucleotides outside the gene matches: 10. Germline values: CDR1 SGHDT, CDR2 YYEEEE. CDR3 amino acids: CASSPEAGVVYNEQFF. The CDR3 DNA reads TGTGCCAGCAGCCCCGAAGCGGGAGTCGTATACAATGAGCAGTTCTTC.

The chain joins TRBV27 to TRBJ2-3, with TRBD1 matching over 11 bases. V was pared by 6 bases and J by 6 bases, with 8 bases of the junction left unmatched. The germline V gene has CDR1 MNHEY and CDR2 SMNVEV (reference sequence). This CDR3 is built from 15 residues. CDR3 region: CASRDPGQGGDTQYF. For the CDR3, the DNA is TGTGCCAGCAGGGATCCGGGACAGGGGGGGGATACGCAGTATTTT.

The rearrangement joins TRBV5-4 to TRBJ1-5, with D possibly TRBD1 on 6 matching bases. V was cut by 3 bases and J by 5 bases, with 18 bases left in between. In germline, CDR1 is SGHNT, CDR2 YYREEE (reference sequence). The CDR3 is 16 residues long. CDR3 residues: CASSSGQLIRDQPQHF. The CDR3 nucleotides read TGTGCCAGCAGCTCCGGACAGTTGATTAGGGATCAGCCCCAGCATTTT.

This chain connects TRBV14 to TRBJ2-7; 8 bases agree with TRBD1. This CDR3 has 18 amino acids. V lost 0 bases, J lost 3 bases, and 13 bases stayed unmatched. Germline CDR1 and CDR2: SGHDN and FVKESK. CDR3 residues: CASSQERGRGTGCYEQYF. CDR3 DNA: TGTGCCAGCAGCCAAGAAAGGGGAAGAGGGACAGGCTGCTACGAGCAGTACTTC.

CDR3 nucleotides: TGTGCCAGCAGCGTAGGAGGAGGGGGCGTCTCATCATTTTCCTACGAGCAGTACTTC. It translates to CASSVGGGGVSSFSYEQYF. The chain is built from TRBV9 and TRBJ2-7; tentative D call: TRBD1 (7 bases). The germline V gene encodes CDR1 SGDLS and CDR2 YYNGEE. The CDR3 has 19 residues. V dropped 0 bases and J dropped 1 base, with 23 bases sitting between them.

The rearrangement uses TRBV7-9 and TRBJ2-5; 8 positions match TRBD1. This CDR3 has 14 amino acids. Looked up from germline, CDR1 is SEHNR and CDR2 is FQNEAQ (reference sequence). V dropped 4 bases and J dropped 1; count of bases not matched to a gene: 2. DNA for the CDR3: TGTGCCAGCAGCTGGGGGACAGGCCAAGAGACCCAGTACTTC. Protein sequence: CASSWGTGQETQYF. The full variable domain, rest sourced from reference TRBV7-9 and TRBJ2-5, is DTGVSQNPRHKITKRGQNVTFRCDPISEHNRLYWYRQTLGQGPEFLTYFQNEAQLEKSRLLSDRFSAERPKGSFSTLEIQRTEQGDSAMYLCASSWGTGQETQYFGPGTRLLVL.

This clone was counted only a few times. This chain connects TRBV7-2 to TRBJ2-7, with 12 bases aligning to TRBD2. Losses at the gene ends were 2 bases for V and 7 bases for J; bases not matched to a gene: 6. The CDR3 is made up of 15 amino acids. The germline CDR1 and CDR2 sequences are SGHTA and FQGNSA. The DNA for the CDR3 is TGTGCCAGCAGCTTACTAGCGGGAGGGCGTGAAGAGCAGTACTTC. It encodes CASSLLAGGREEQYF.

This clone was seen only a few times. The chain employs TRBV5-5 and TRBJ1-2; D unresolved. Trimming pared 4 bases from V and 7 bases from J, leaving 14 bases between. This CDR3 is 13 amino acids long. Germline V CDR1 and CDR2: SGHKS, YYEKEE (reference sequence). This chain's CDR3 is CASSPTRKSGYTF. Here the CDR3 DNA reads TGTGCCAGCAGCCCAACGCGGAAGAGTGGCTACACCTTC.

The CDR3 DNA follows: TGTGCCAGCAGGGGCGCCGGGGCAGGGGCCCAAGAGACCCAGTACTTC. Translated: CASRGAGAGAQETQYF. The chain joins TRBV28 to TRBJ2-5; maybe TRBD1 (6 bases). The V end was cut by 6 bases, the J end by 1 base, with 18 bases between. The CDR3 contains 16 residues. Germline-derived CDR1 and CDR2 are MDHEN and SYDVKM.

This chain joins TRBV27 and TRBJ2-3; tentatively, D is TRBD2 (5 bases). From germline, CDR1 is MNHEY and CDR2 SMNVEV (reference sequence). V was trimmed by 5 bases and J by 2 bases, leaving 14 bases between them. This CDR3 has 15 amino acids. The CDR3, as DNA: TGTGCCAGCAGTCCGAGGACTCTATCCACAGATACGCAGTATTTT. This gives the protein CASSPRTLSTDTQYF.

This sequence joins TRBV6-6 and TRBJ2-1; D is possibly TRBD2 (5 bases). V was pared by 6 bases and J by 8 bases, with 17 bases between. Germline V lookup: CDR1 MNHNY, CDR2 SVGAGI (reference sequence). This CDR3 comprises 14 residues. As DNA, the CDR3 is TGTGCCAGCAGAAAGACTGCCCCCGGGGATGAGCAGTTCTTC. Amino acid sequence: CASRKTAPGDEQFF.

The chain couples TRBV7-8 to TRBJ2-3; 9 nucleotides match TRBD2. CDR3 size: 17 residues. V shed 1 base, J shed 5 bases, and the junction held 10 bases outside the gene matches. CDR1 SGHVS and CDR2 FQNEAQ come from the germline V gene. The CDR3 DNA is TGTGCCAGCAGCTTAGTTCGGGTAGCGGGAGATGGAGATACGCAGTATTTT. Its protein is CASSLVRVAGDGDTQYF.

The gene calls are TRBV29-1 and TRBJ2-3; D gene unclear. The CDR3 runs 13 residues. V lost 8 bases and J lost 2, with 14 bases in between. Germline CDR1 is SQVTM and CDR2 is ANQGSEA. The CDR3 loop is CSSPGRDTDTQYF. DNA for the CDR3: TGCAGCTCCCCGGGTAGAGACACAGATACGCAGTATTTT.